This T cell receptor beta chain was profiled in a study of graft-versus-host responses after intestinal transplantation. Looking at the study overall: All recipients got anti-thymocyte globulin induction, then tacrolimus and steroids for 3 to 4 years. General observations from the study: Allograft graft-versus-host to host-versus-graft clonal ratios ran high in patients with graft-donor T cell macrochimerism. Recipient bone marrow held GvH clones, some seen earlier in ileum or blood.

The CDR3 is 15 residues long. The V segment lost 6 bases and the J segment 8 bases; nucleotides outside the gene matches: 11. Germline V gene lookup returns CDR1 SNHLY and CDR2 FYNNEI. On this clone: Its antigen is not known.

TCRdb's copy holds only in-frame clones and misses some; the assay was immunoSEQ multiplex PCR. This table holds under 45,000 clones, more than 80% found once. J is TRBJ1-4 and V is TRBV2, with 8 bases matching TRBD1. This receptor was identified in a human patient who received an intestinal transplant, so some T cells may come from the graft donor. The sequences come from PBMCs, collected approximately 700 days after intestinal transplantation. The CDR3 is CASRAGQASYEKLFF. Written as DNA, the CDR3 is TGTGCCAGCAGAGCGGGACAGGCCAGCTACGAAAAACTGTTTTTT.